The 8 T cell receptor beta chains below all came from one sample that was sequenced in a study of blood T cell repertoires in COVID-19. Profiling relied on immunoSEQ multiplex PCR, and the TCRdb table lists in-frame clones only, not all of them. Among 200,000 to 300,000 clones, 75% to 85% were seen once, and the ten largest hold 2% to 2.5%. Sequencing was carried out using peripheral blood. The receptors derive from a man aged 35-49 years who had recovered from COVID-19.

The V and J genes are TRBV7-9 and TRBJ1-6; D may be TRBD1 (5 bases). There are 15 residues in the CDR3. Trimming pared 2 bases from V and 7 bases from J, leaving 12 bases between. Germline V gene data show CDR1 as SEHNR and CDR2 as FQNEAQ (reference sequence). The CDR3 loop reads CASSLLGQKNSPLHF. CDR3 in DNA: TGTGCCAGCAGCTTATTGGGGCAGAAAAATTCACCCCTCCACTTT.

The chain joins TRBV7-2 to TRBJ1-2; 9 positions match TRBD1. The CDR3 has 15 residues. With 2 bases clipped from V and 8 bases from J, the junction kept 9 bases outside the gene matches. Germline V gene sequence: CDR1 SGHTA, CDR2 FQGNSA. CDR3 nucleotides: TGTGCCAGCAGCTTATTGGGTGGGACAGGGTACGGCTACACCTTC. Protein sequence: CASSLLGGTGYGYTF.

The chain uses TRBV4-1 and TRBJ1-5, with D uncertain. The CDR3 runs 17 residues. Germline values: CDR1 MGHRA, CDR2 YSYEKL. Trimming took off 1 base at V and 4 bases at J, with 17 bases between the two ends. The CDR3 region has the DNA TGCGCCAGCAGCCAAGGCAGCGGGTCAACGAATAATCAGCCCCAGCATTTT. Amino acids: CASSQGSGSTNNQPQHF.

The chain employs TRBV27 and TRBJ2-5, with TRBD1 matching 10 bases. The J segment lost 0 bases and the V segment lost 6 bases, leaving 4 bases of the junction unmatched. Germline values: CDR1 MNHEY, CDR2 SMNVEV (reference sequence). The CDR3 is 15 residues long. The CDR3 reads CASSRDRGYQETQYF. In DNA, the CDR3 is TGTGCCAGCAGCCGGGACAGGGGATACCAAGAGACCCAGTACTTC.

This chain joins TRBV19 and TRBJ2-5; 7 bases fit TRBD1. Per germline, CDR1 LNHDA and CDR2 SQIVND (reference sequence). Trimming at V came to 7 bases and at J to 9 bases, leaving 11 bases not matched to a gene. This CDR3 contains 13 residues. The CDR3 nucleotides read TGTGCCAGTACCCCGACAGGGCCTGGGGCCCAGTACTTC. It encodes CASTPTGPGAQYF.

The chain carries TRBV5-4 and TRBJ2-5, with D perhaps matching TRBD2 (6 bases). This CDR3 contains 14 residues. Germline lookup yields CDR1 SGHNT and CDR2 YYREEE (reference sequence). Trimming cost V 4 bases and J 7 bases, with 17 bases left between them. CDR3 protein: CASSLGGIRGTQYF. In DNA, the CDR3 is TGTGCCAGCAGCCTCGGGGGAATACGGGGGACCCAGTACTTC.

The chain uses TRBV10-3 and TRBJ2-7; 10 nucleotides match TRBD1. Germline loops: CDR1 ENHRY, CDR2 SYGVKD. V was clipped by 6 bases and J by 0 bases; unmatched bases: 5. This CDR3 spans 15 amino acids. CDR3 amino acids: CAISEDRGASYEQYF. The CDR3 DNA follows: TGTGCCATCAGCGAGGACAGGGGGGCCTCCTACGAGCAGTACTTC.

The CDR3 DNA follows: TGTGCCAGCAGCTCCGGGACTAGCGGGGGGGCCGAGGAGACCCAGTACTTC. This encodes CASSSGTSGGAEETQYF. The chain employs TRBV11-3 and TRBJ2-5, with 16 bases aligning to TRBD2. The CDR3 has 17 residues. The junction had 7 bases not matched to a gene; V was cut back by 4 bases and J by 5 bases. Germline CDR1 reads SGHNT; CDR2 reads YENEEA.